The sequence of this T cell receptor (beta chain) was determined in a study of blood T cell repertoires in COVID-19. Trimming removed 4 bases at V and 4 bases at J, with 12 bases between. Germline V gene lookup returns CDR1 SQVTM and CDR2 ANQGSEA. The CDR3 is made up of 13 amino acids. Authors' methods: Amplifying reference gene primers gave estimates of nucleated cell counts. The method was immunoSEQ multiplex PCR; TCRdb's version includes in-frame clones alone and lacks a portion of them. V, J and clone size are those of that table, while D and trimming were read from the DNA. The profile shows about 200,000 clones, roughly 86% of them singletons.

Sequenced input: PBMCs or T cells enriched from blood (not recorded which). V usage is TRBV29-1 and J usage is TRBJ2-3; TRBD1 is a possible D gene (6 bases). The source of this sequence is a man aged 35 to 55 with acute COVID-19. This chain's CDR3 is CSVGPGVADTQYF. CDR3 coding DNA: TGCAGCGTTGGGCCAGGGGTAGCAGATACGCAGTATTTT.